The clone carrying this T cell receptor beta chain came up once. This sample is part of a study of blood T cell repertoires in COVID-19. There are 18 residues in the CDR3. The V gene's germline CDR1 is SGHRS and CDR2 YFSETQ. V lost 4 bases and J lost 6, with 28 bases in between. TCRdb keeps only in-frame clones here, not all; method: immunoSEQ multiplex PCR. The data hold around 230,000 clones, with about 81% observed a single time. This chain connects TRBV5-1 to TRBJ1-1; D is perhaps TRBD1 (6 bases). This receptor was identified in a man between 35 and 55 years old who had recovered from COVID-19. The specimen sequenced was PBMCs or T cells enriched from blood (not recorded which). The CDR3 DNA reads as TGCGCCAGCAGCCCTAAACAGACAGGACCCGGGTTTGGAGCTGAAGCTTTCTTT. It translates to CASSPKQTGPGFGAEAFF.